The 5 T cell receptor beta chains reported below all come from one sample, sequenced in a study of T cells in Graves' hyperthyroidism and ophthalmopathy. Authors of the study amplified TCR beta CDR3 regions from RNA transcripts. Carried out on the TCR CDR3, a first-round RT-PCR used the HTBI primer set. TCRdb itself ran the multiplex PCR reads through MiXCR, one entry per CDR3 protein. The sample records around 580,000 distinct CDR3 sequences, roughly a sixth being singletons. Sequencing was carried out using blood. Receptors were obtained from a woman aged 18-35 years with Graves' hyperthyroidism.

V usage is TRBV19 and J usage is TRBJ2-5, with 7 positions matching TRBD2. Germline V gene sequence: CDR1 LNHDA, CDR2 SQIVND (reference sequence). This CDR3 comprises 15 residues. V shed 3 bases, J shed 4 bases, and the junction held 8 bases outside the gene matches. Here the CDR3 reads CASSMGGKIIETQYF. CDR3 nucleotides: TGTGCCAGTAGTATGGGAGGGAAGATCATAGAGACCCAGTACTTC.

The sample holds a few counts of this clonotype. The V call is TRBV19, the J call TRBJ1-1; D may be TRBD1 (5 bases). Germline CDR1 LNHDA, CDR2 SQIVND (reference sequence). The CDR3 is 15 amino acids. Trimming removed 1 base from V and 5 bases from J, with 14 bases in between. The CDR3 spells CASSIGDQRRTEAFF. The CDR3 coding sequence is TGTGCCAGTAGTATAGGGGACCAGCGGAGGACTGAAGCTTTCTTT. Supplemented by reference TRBV19 and TRBJ1-1, the full variable domain reads DGGITQSPKYLFRKEGQNVTLSCEQNLNHDAMYWYRQDPGQGLRLIYYSQIVNDFQKGDIAEGYSVSREKKESFPLTVTSAQKNPTAFYLCASSIGDQRRTEAFFGQGTRLTVV.

Regarding this clonotype: The junction departs from germline at one end; a sequencing error may be responsible. The V and J genes are TRBV5-1 and TRBJ1-5, with D hard to call. Germline V gene data show CDR1 as SGHRS and CDR2 as YFSETQ. This CDR3 is 16 amino acids long. CDR3 amino acids: CASSLEKVKSHQPPHF. In nucleotides, the CDR3 is TGCGCCAGCAGCTTGGAGAAAGTAAAGTCGCATCAGCCCCCGCATTTT.

The chain links TRBV6-5 to TRBJ2-7; tentative D call: TRBD2 (5 bases). In germline, CDR1 is MNHEY, CDR2 SVGAGI. V shed 2 bases and J shed 6 bases, with 17 bases lying between them. The CDR3 extends over 15 amino acids. This chain's CDR3 is CASSYTDSSGSEQYF. The CDR3 nucleotides are TGTGCCAGCAGTTACACCGACTCGAGCGGTAGCGAGCAGTACTTC.

V usage is TRBV20-1 and J usage is TRBJ2-1; D possibly corresponds to TRBD1 (6 bases). Germline V lookup: CDR1 DFQATT, CDR2 SNEGSKA (reference sequence). This CDR3 has 15 amino acids. Trimming removed 6 bases from V and 9 bases from J, with 24 bases in between. CDR3 bases: TGCAGTGCCGCTGAGCCCCGGGACACCAAGGGTGAGCAGTTCTTC. Protein sequence: CSAAEPRDTKGEQFF.